This is a list of T cell receptor beta chains from one sample in a study of blood T cell repertoires in COVID-19. Profiling relied on immunoSEQ multiplex PCR, and the TCRdb table lists in-frame clones only, not all of them. The sample includes more than 200,000 clones, roughly 84% of them seen just once. Sequenced material: peripheral blood. The source of these receptors is a woman in her forties who had recovered from COVID-19. Both conserved end residues are part of each CDR3. The order of the fields is clone size, J gene, D gene, V gene, CDR3 DNA, CDR3 protein. The D gene is left open where the match is weak. Size is stated for part of the rows, as once, few or many counts, or as a class when the clone is expanded.

abundance: .; j_gene: TRBJ2-1; d_gene: TRBD2; v_gene: TRBV9; CDR3nt: TGTGCCAGCAGCGCGTGGACTAGCGGGAGAGATGAGCAGTTCTTC; CDR3aa: CASSAWTSGRDEQFF
abundance: once; j_gene: TRBJ2-5; d_gene: TRBD1; v_gene: TRBV30; CDR3nt: TGTGCCTGGAGTGTACTTCACAGGGGGCAAGAGACCCAGTACTTC; CDR3aa: CAWSVLHRGQETQYF
abundance: .; j_gene: TRBJ2-2; d_gene: .; v_gene: TRBV19; CDR3nt: TGTGCCAGTAGTATAACCCGCAGTGTCCCCGGGGAGCTGTTTTTT; CDR3aa: CASSITRSVPGELFF
abundance: .; j_gene: TRBJ2-1; d_gene: TRBD1; v_gene: TRBV4-3; CDR3nt: TGCGCCAGCAGCCAAGATGTCCCAGGGGGCCTCTCCTACAATGAGCAGTTCTTC; CDR3aa: CASSQDVPGGLSYNEQFF
abundance: .; j_gene: TRBJ2-5; d_gene: .; v_gene: TRBV6-6; CDR3nt: TGTGCCAGCAGTTACTGGAGGGAGACCCAGTACTTC; CDR3aa: CASSYWRETQYF
abundance: few; j_gene: TRBJ1-6; d_gene: TRBD1; v_gene: TRBV7-3; CDR3nt: TGTGCCAGCAGCTTAAGCGGGACAGCTAGGTCACCCCTCCACTTT; CDR3aa: CASSLSGTARSPLHF
abundance: .; j_gene: TRBJ1-2; d_gene: .; v_gene: TRBV5-6; CDR3nt: TGTGCCAGCAGCTTGGGGATGGCAGGAGGTAACTATGGCTACACCTTC; CDR3aa: CASSLGMAGGNYGYTF
abundance: .; j_gene: TRBJ2-5; d_gene: TRBD2; v_gene: TRBV28; CDR3nt: TGTGCCAGCAGACGACGACTAGCGGGGAACCAAGAGACCCAGTACTTC; CDR3aa: CASRRRLAGNQETQYF
abundance: .; j_gene: TRBJ2-7; d_gene: TRBD1; v_gene: TRBV30; CDR3nt: TGTGCCTGGAGTGTAAACAGGGGGGAGCAGTACTTC; CDR3aa: CAWSVNRGEQYF
abundance: once; j_gene: TRBJ1-2; d_gene: TRBD1; v_gene: TRBV9; CDR3nt: TGTGCCAGCAGCGCCCGGACAGGGAGTAACTATGGCTACACCTTC; CDR3aa: CASSARTGSNYGYTF
abundance: .; j_gene: TRBJ2-2; d_gene: .; v_gene: TRBV7-2; CDR3nt: TGTGCCAGCAGCCCGGGGGGCGGGGGAGGCAGTATTTTTGCCGGGGAGCTGTTTTTT; CDR3aa: CASSPGGGGGSIFAGELFF
abundance: .; j_gene: TRBJ2-1; d_gene: TRBD1; v_gene: TRBV2; CDR3nt: TGTGCCAGCACCGAGGGGAGCAGGGGGCTGAATGAGCAGTTCTTC; CDR3aa: CASTEGSRGLNEQFF
abundance: .; j_gene: TRBJ2-1; d_gene: TRBD2; v_gene: TRBV7-2; CDR3nt: TGTGCCAGCAGCTCTAGCGGAACACCCTACAATGAGCAGTTCTTC; CDR3aa: CASSSSGTPYNEQFF
abundance: .; j_gene: TRBJ1-2; d_gene: .; v_gene: TRBV11-3; CDR3nt: TGTGCCAGCAGCTTCCAGGGTCAGGGCTACACCTTC; CDR3aa: CASSFQGQGYTF
abundance: .; j_gene: TRBJ2-7; d_gene: .; v_gene: TRBV7-9; CDR3nt: TGTGCCAGCAGCTCGACTAGCTCCTACGAGCAGTACTTC; CDR3aa: CASSSTSSYEQYF
abundance: .; j_gene: TRBJ1-3; d_gene: .; v_gene: TRBV11-1; CDR3nt: TGTGCCAGCAGCTTAGGACTCTTCTCTGGAAACACCATATATTTT; CDR3aa: CASSLGLFSGNTIYF
abundance: .; j_gene: TRBJ2-7; d_gene: TRBD2; v_gene: TRBV6-5; CDR3nt: TGTGCCAGCAGTTACCTGCCCACTAGCGACGAGCAGTACTTC; CDR3aa: CASSYLPTSDEQYF
abundance: .; j_gene: TRBJ2-7; d_gene: .; v_gene: TRBV18; CDR3nt: TGTGCCAGCTCACCTTTAGCGACCGAGAGGGAGCAGTACTTC; CDR3aa: CASSPLATEREQYF
abundance: .; j_gene: TRBJ1-3; d_gene: .; v_gene: TRBV12-1; CDR3nt: TGTGCCAGCCTTTCTGGAAACACCATATATTTT; CDR3aa: CASLSGNTIYF
abundance: .; j_gene: TRBJ2-7; d_gene: .; v_gene: TRBV7-6; CDR3nt: TGTGCCAGCGGGCGGACAGCCACTAGCTCCTACGAGCAGTACTTC; CDR3aa: CASGRTATSSYEQYF
abundance: .; j_gene: TRBJ2-7; d_gene: .; v_gene: TRBV29-1; CDR3nt: TGCAGCGTCGCCAGGCCAGGGTCGGATGAGCAGTACTTC; CDR3aa: CSVARPGSDEQYF
abundance: .; j_gene: TRBJ2-1; d_gene: TRBD2; v_gene: TRBV18; CDR3nt: TGTGCCAGCTCACCATCTAGCGGCGGACACAATGAGCAGTTCTTC; CDR3aa: CASSPSSGGHNEQFF
abundance: .; j_gene: TRBJ1-2; d_gene: TRBD1; v_gene: TRBV28; CDR3nt: TGTGCCAGCAGTTTAAAGGCAGGGGGCAATGGCTACACCTTC; CDR3aa: CASSLKAGGNGYTF
abundance: .; j_gene: TRBJ1-2; d_gene: TRBD1; v_gene: TRBV29-1; CDR3nt: TGCAGCGTTCAAGGGACAGGGATTCACTATGGCTACACCTTC; CDR3aa: CSVQGTGIHYGYTF
abundance: .; j_gene: TRBJ1-2; d_gene: TRBD1; v_gene: TRBV7-9; CDR3nt: TGTGCCAGCAGCTTAGGGACAGGGACGGATGGCTACACCTTC; CDR3aa: CASSLGTGTDGYTF
abundance: .; j_gene: TRBJ1-6; d_gene: TRBD1; v_gene: TRBV2; CDR3nt: TGTGCCAGCAGAGGGACAGTTAATTCACCCCTCCACTTT; CDR3aa: CASRGTVNSPLHF
abundance: .; j_gene: TRBJ1-5; d_gene: .; v_gene: TRBV19; CDR3nt: TGTGCCAGTAGTATAGCAGGGGGCAATCAGCCCCAGCATTTT; CDR3aa: CASSIAGGNQPQHF
abundance: .; j_gene: TRBJ2-7; d_gene: TRBD1; v_gene: TRBV3-1/TRBV3-2; CDR3nt: TGTGCCAGCAGCCAACGAGACAGGGGGTACTCCTACGAGCAGTACTTC; CDR3aa: CASSQRDRGYSYEQYF
abundance: .; j_gene: TRBJ2-3; d_gene: .; v_gene: TRBV6-4; CDR3nt: TGTGCCAGCAGTGAAGGCCCGGGAGAGGGGGCGGTCGCTACGCAGTATTTT; CDR3aa: CASSEGPGEGAVATQYF
abundance: .; j_gene: TRBJ2-7; d_gene: .; v_gene: TRBV7-2; CDR3nt: TGTGCCAGCAGCTCGTTACAGGGCGACGAGCAGTACTTC; CDR3aa: CASSSLQGDEQYF
abundance: .; j_gene: TRBJ2-5; d_gene: TRBD1; v_gene: TRBV3-1/TRBV3-2; CDR3nt: TGTGCCAGCAGCCCGCGCCTTGGGGACAGAGGGGAGACCCAGTACTTC; CDR3aa: CASSPRLGDRGETQYF
abundance: .; j_gene: TRBJ1-2; d_gene: .; v_gene: TRBV14; CDR3nt: TGTGCCAGCAGCCAAGGGGGCTGGAACTATGGCTACACCTTC; CDR3aa: CASSQGGWNYGYTF
abundance: .; j_gene: TRBJ2-5; d_gene: .; v_gene: TRBV12-3/TRBV12-4; CDR3nt: TGTGCCAGCAGTTTTTCCAGGCAAGAGACCCAGTACTTC; CDR3aa: CASSFSRQETQYF
abundance: .; j_gene: TRBJ2-7; d_gene: TRBD1; v_gene: TRBV7-9; CDR3nt: TGTGCCAGCAGCTTATACGGGACAGGGGTCTACGAGCAGTACTTC; CDR3aa: CASSLYGTGVYEQYF
abundance: .; j_gene: TRBJ2-7; d_gene: TRBD1; v_gene: TRBV11-2; CDR3nt: TGTGCCAGCAGCTTAGGGGACAGTGGGACCTACGAGCAGTACTTC; CDR3aa: CASSLGDSGTYEQYF
abundance: .; j_gene: TRBJ2-1; d_gene: TRBD1; v_gene: TRBV4-2; CDR3nt: TGTGCCAGCAGCCAAGTTGACAGGGGGTCCTACAATGAGCAGTTCTTC; CDR3aa: CASSQVDRGSYNEQFF
abundance: .; j_gene: TRBJ2-3; d_gene: .; v_gene: TRBV5-1; CDR3nt: TGCGCCAGCAGCTTGGTAGGGACACCAAGCACAGATACGCAGTATTTT; CDR3aa: CASSLVGTPSTDTQYF
abundance: .; j_gene: TRBJ2-1; d_gene: TRBD2; v_gene: TRBV24-1; CDR3nt: TGTGCCACCAGTGATTCCCCGGGGGGAAGGCCGGACAATGAGCAGTTCTTC; CDR3aa: CATSDSPGGRPDNEQFF
abundance: once; j_gene: TRBJ2-5; d_gene: .; v_gene: TRBV18; CDR3nt: TGTGCCAGCTCACTACTATTAGAAGAGACCCAGTACTTC; CDR3aa: CASSLLLEETQYF
abundance: once; j_gene: TRBJ2-3; d_gene: .; v_gene: TRBV9; CDR3nt: TGTGCCAGCAGCGTAGGCGGGGGCGTGCCAGATACGCAGTATTTT; CDR3aa: CASSVGGGVPDTQYF
abundance: .; j_gene: TRBJ2-3; d_gene: TRBD2; v_gene: TRBV7-7; CDR3nt: TGTGCTAGCAGCTTAGCGGGACTAGACACAGATACGCAGTATTTT; CDR3aa: CASSLAGLDTDTQYF
abundance: .; j_gene: TRBJ2-3; d_gene: TRBD2; v_gene: TRBV7-9; CDR3nt: TGTGCCAGCAGCTCGGGACTAGCGGGAGGGTTTGCCCCAGATACGCAGTATTTT; CDR3aa: CASSSGLAGGFAPDTQYF
abundance: .; j_gene: TRBJ2-7; d_gene: .; v_gene: TRBV2; CDR3nt: TGTGCCAGCACCTTAGTTGGGAGCTCCTACGAGCAGTACTTC; CDR3aa: CASTLVGSSYEQYF
abundance: .; j_gene: TRBJ2-6; d_gene: TRBD1; v_gene: TRBV5-1; CDR3nt: TGCGCCAGCAGCTTGCCACAGGGGGCCCCTGGGGCCAACGTCCTGACTTTC; CDR3aa: CASSLPQGAPGANVLTF
abundance: .; j_gene: TRBJ2-1; d_gene: .; v_gene: TRBV2; CDR3nt: TGTGCCAGCAGTGGGGAAACGGGACTTACCTACAATGAGCAGTTCTTC; CDR3aa: CASSGETGLTYNEQFF
abundance: once; j_gene: TRBJ2-5; d_gene: .; v_gene: TRBV11-2; CDR3nt: TGTGCCGGATCCGGAGGGAGCGGCGAGACCCAGTACTTC; CDR3aa: CAGSGGSGETQYF
abundance: .; j_gene: TRBJ2-7; d_gene: .; v_gene: TRBV4-2; CDR3nt: TGTGCCAGCAGCCAAGTGGAGAGAGGGTCCCCAACGCAGTACTTC; CDR3aa: CASSQVERGSPTQYF
abundance: .; j_gene: TRBJ2-1; d_gene: TRBD2; v_gene: TRBV11-3; CDR3nt: TGTGCCAGCAGCCACCAGGCTAGCGGGAGGCAGTTCTTC; CDR3aa: CASSHQASGRQFF
abundance: .; j_gene: TRBJ2-7; d_gene: TRBD1; v_gene: TRBV9; CDR3nt: TGTGCCAGCAGCGCCGGGACAGGCTCTCGGTACGAGCAGTACTTC; CDR3aa: CASSAGTGSRYEQYF
abundance: .; j_gene: TRBJ2-3; d_gene: .; v_gene: TRBV6-6; CDR3nt: TGTGCCAGCAGTTACTCCGACAGAAGCACAGATACGCAGTATTTT; CDR3aa: CASSYSDRSTDTQYF
abundance: .; j_gene: TRBJ1-2; d_gene: .; v_gene: TRBV27; CDR3nt: TGTGCCAGCAGTATCGGGGGGGATGGCTACACCTTC; CDR3aa: CASSIGGDGYTF
abundance: .; j_gene: TRBJ1-3; d_gene: TRBD1; v_gene: TRBV2; CDR3nt: TGTGCCAGCAGTACAATGGCCCTCCCGGGACAGGGGACGGGCTCTGGAAACACCATATATTTT; CDR3aa: CASSTMALPGQGTGSGNTIYF
abundance: .; j_gene: TRBJ1-2; d_gene: .; v_gene: TRBV4-3; CDR3nt: TGCGCCAGCAGCCAAGATCCCTCGACAGTTTACTATGGCTACACCTTC; CDR3aa: CASSQDPSTVYYGYTF
abundance: once; j_gene: TRBJ1-2; d_gene: .; v_gene: TRBV7-9; CDR3nt: TGTGCCAGCAGCTTAGTTCCCCCCTCCTATGGCTACACCTTC; CDR3aa: CASSLVPPSYGYTF
abundance: .; j_gene: TRBJ2-7; d_gene: TRBD2; v_gene: TRBV9; CDR3nt: TGTGCCAGCAGCGTAGAGGCTAGCGGGGGTGGGAGCTCCTACGAGCAGTACTTC; CDR3aa: CASSVEASGGGSSYEQYF
abundance: .; j_gene: TRBJ2-1; d_gene: .; v_gene: TRBV5-1; CDR3nt: TGCGCCAGCAGCTTGCCCACGAGCTCCTACAATGAGCAGTTCTTC; CDR3aa: CASSLPTSSYNEQFF
abundance: .; j_gene: TRBJ2-2; d_gene: .; v_gene: TRBV5-4; CDR3nt: TGTGCCAGCAGCTTGGCTGGCATTACCGGGGAGCTGTTTTTT; CDR3aa: CASSLAGITGELFF